Presented here are 30 T cell receptor beta chains from one specimen sequenced in a study of blood T cell repertoires in COVID-19 (dated by TCRdb to between 2020 and 2021). The library was obtained by the immunoSEQ multiplex PCR assay. TCRdb obtained this table from immuneACCESS and retained in-frame rearrangements with V and J assigned. These tables miss some clones; where compared with another copy, unresolved V genes account for less than half of the shortfall, and the remainder is unexplained. The sample contains 150,000 to 200,000 clones, roughly nine tenths of them found a single time. The ten largest account for roughly 6.7% of the sample. The sequencing input was peripheral blood. The receptors were sampled from a man aged 35 to 55 with acute or convalescent COVID-19.

The rearrangement links TRBV5-8 to TRBJ2-1; TRBD2 aligns across 11 bases. V lost 0 bases to trimming and J lost 5 bases; unmatched junction nucleotides: 4. This CDR3 region has 16 residues. Germline CDR1 reads SGHTS; CDR2 reads YDEGEE. The DNA for the CDR3 is TGTGCCAGCAGCTTGGAGGGACTAGCGGTTAACAATGAGCAGTTCTTC. Amino acid sequence: CASSLEGLAVNNEQFF. The full variable domain, in which reference TRBV5-8 and TRBJ2-1 provide the parts outside the CDR3, is EAGVTQSPTHLIKTRGQQATLRCSPISGHTSVYWYQQALGLGLQFLLWYDEGEERNRGNFPPRFSGRQFPNYSSELNVNALELEDSALYLCASSLEGLAVNNEQFFGPGTRLTVL.

V usage is TRBV19 and J usage is TRBJ1-1; D perhaps matches TRBD1 (5 bases). The CDR3 extends over 14 amino acids. V was trimmed by 7 bases and J by 1 base, leaving 13 bases between them. CDR1 is LNHDA, CDR2 SQIVND, per germline (reference sequence). The DNA for the CDR3 is TGTGCCAGTACCGCGTGGGGGGGGAACACTGAAGCTTTCTTT. As protein: CASTAWGGNTEAFF.

This chain links TRBV3-1 (or the pseudogene TRBV3-2) with TRBJ1-2; D is ambiguous. Per the germline V gene, CDR1 is LGHDT and CDR2 is YNNKEL (reference sequence). The CDR3 covers 13 residues. The V end lost 5 bases, the J end lost 3 bases, and 10 bases lay between the germline ends. The CDR3 DNA reads as TGTGCCAGCAGCACCGGGTCCGACTATGGCTACACCTTC. This sequence encodes CASSTGSDYGYTF.

The chain joins TRBV19 to TRBJ1-5, with D tentatively TRBD1 (6 bases). The CDR3 is 15 residues long. Trimming pared 5 bases from V and 0 bases from J, leaving 11 bases between. Germline V gene sequence: CDR1 LNHDA, CDR2 SQIVND (reference sequence). CDR3 residues: CASSPGTTSNQPQHF. CDR3 DNA sequence: TGTGCCAGTAGTCCAGGGACAACTAGCAATCAGCCCCAGCATTTT.

V is TRBV27 and J is TRBJ2-7, with a weak D call TRBD1 (5 bases). CDR1 is MNHEY and CDR2 is SMNVEV in the germline V gene (reference sequence). V lost 4 bases, J lost 0 bases, and 7 bases lay in between. This CDR3 is built from 13 residues. CDR3 sequence: CASSYRSSYEQYF. The CDR3, as DNA: TGTGCCAGCAGTTACAGGAGCTCCTACGAGCAGTACTTC.

The chain uses TRBV28 and TRBJ1-6; 8 bases map to TRBD1. The CDR3 length is 18 residues. Germline V gene data show CDR1 as MDHEN and CDR2 as SYDVKM. The V segment lost 3 bases and the J segment 0 bases; nucleotides outside the gene matches: 7. The CDR3 nucleotides are TGTGCCAGCAGTTTGTTATACAGGGGGATCTCCTATAATTCACCCCTCCACTTT. Translated, it gives CASSLLYRGISYNSPLHF.

This clone was seen just once. DNA of the CDR3: TGTGCCAGCAGGGGGACAGAATATAATTCACCCCTCCACTTT. This codes for CASRGTEYNSPLHF. The chain joins TRBV2 to TRBJ1-6; 7 bases line up with TRBD1. This CDR3 contains 14 residues. CDR1 is SNHLY, CDR2 FYNNEI, per germline. With V trimmed by 6 bases and J by 4 bases, 3 bases remained unmatched. Filled out from reference TRBV2 and TRBJ1-6, the complete variable domain reads EPEVTQTPSHQVTQMGQEVILRCVPISNHLYFYWYRQILGQKVEFLVSFYNNEISEKSEIFDDQFSVERPDGSNFTLKIRSTKLEDSAMYFCASRGTEYNSPLHFGNGTRLTVT.

This CDR3 reads CASSPQPGQAAGDYGYTF. Here the CDR3 DNA reads TGCGCCAGCAGCCCCCAACCGGGACAGGCGGCCGGGGACTATGGCTACACCTTC. The chain carries TRBV5-1 and TRBJ1-2, with 8 positions matching TRBD1. This CDR3 is built from 18 residues. The V and J ends lost 4 bases and 3 bases, in that order; junction bases with no gene match: 17. The germline V gene has CDR1 SGHRS and CDR2 YFSETQ.

The chain couples TRBV6-1 to TRBJ2-7; 8 positions agree with TRBD1. Per the germline V gene, CDR1 is MNHNS and CDR2 is SASEGT. The CDR3 is 12 residues long. V was pared by 1 base and J by 8 bases, with 1 base of the junction left unmatched. The CDR3 protein is CASSEGTGQQYF. For the CDR3, the DNA is TGTGCCAGCAGTGAAGGGACAGGGCAGCAGTACTTC.

The genes are TRBV4-3 and TRBJ1-2; D possibly corresponds to TRBD1 (5 bases). The germline V gene has CDR1 LGHNA and CDR2 YSLEER. V lost 0 bases and J lost 5, with 13 bases in between. This CDR3 is built from 15 residues. The DNA of the CDR3 is TGCGCCAGCAGCCAAGATCGGGGGGGTCTTTATGGCTACACCTTC. Protein sequence: CASSQDRGGLYGYTF.

This clone came up once. The rearrangement joins TRBV30 to TRBJ2-1, with a tentative D call TRBD2 (5 bases). There are 12 residues in the CDR3. Germline V gene data show CDR1 as GTSNPN and CDR2 as SVGIG (reference sequence). V was cut by 0 bases and J by 7 bases, with 7 bases left in between. The CDR3 nucleotides are TGTGCCTGGAGTGTGAGAGGGAATGAGCAGTTCTTC. This translates into CAWSVRGNEQFF.

The V call is TRBV4-3, the J call TRBJ2-7; perhaps TRBD1 as D (5 bases). The CDR3 spans 15 residues. V was shortened by 1 base and J by 4 bases, with 14 bases between the two germline ends. CDR1 is LGHNA and CDR2 is YSLEER in the germline V gene. DNA for the CDR3: TGCGCCAGCAGCCAAGGGTCCGTAGGGGCATACGAGCAGTACTTC. It yields the protein CASSQGSVGAYEQYF.

The V call is TRBV19, the J call TRBJ2-7, with 10 bases matching TRBD1. V shed 4 bases, J shed 0 bases, and the junction held 6 bases outside the gene matches. The CDR3 length is 16 residues. CDR1 and CDR2 from the germline V gene are LNHDA and SQIVND (reference sequence). CDR3 nucleotides: TGTGCCAGTAGTAGTCCGGGACAGGGGAACTCCTACGAGCAGTACTTC. It specifies CASSSPGQGNSYEQYF.

The gene calls are TRBV6-4 and TRBJ1-3; the D is unclear. The CDR3 is 16 residues long. Germline V gene lookup returns CDR1 MRHNA and CDR2 SNTAGT. V lost 8 bases to trimming and J lost 0 bases, with 17 bases between them. The DNA of the CDR3 is TGTGCCAGCCTTACCCCTACCGAAGTCTCTGGAAACACCATATATTTT. It encodes CASLTPTEVSGNTIYF.

V and J are TRBV10-3 and TRBJ1-2; 10 bases match TRBD1. The CDR3 totals 14 residues. Germline V gene sequence: CDR1 ENHRY, CDR2 SYGVKD. The trim removed 8 bases at V and 5 bases at J, leaving 8 bases unmatched. The CDR3 is CAIHPGQGIYGYTF. The DNA of the CDR3 is TGTGCCATCCATCCGGGACAGGGGATATATGGCTACACCTTC.

The CDR3 DNA reads TGTGCCACCAGCACCCCAACAACCACAGATACGCAGTATTTT. The encoded protein is CATSTPTTTDTQYF. The genes are TRBV15 and TRBJ2-3; D uncertain. The CDR3 totals 14 residues. Per germline, CDR1 LNHNV and CDR2 YYDKDF (reference sequence). V lost 4 bases and J lost 2, with 10 bases in between.

This clone has just one count. The chain couples TRBV12-3 or TRBV12-4 to TRBJ1-1; D not certain. V was pared by 9 bases and J by 8 bases, with 10 bases between. This CDR3 region has 10 residues. CDR3 coding DNA: TGTGCCAGTTCGTCTAGCGAAGCTTTCTTT. It specifies CASSSSEAFF.

The chain employs TRBV4-2 and TRBJ2-3; TRBD2 matches at 9 bases. V lost 3 bases to trimming and J lost 1 base; unmatched junction nucleotides: 11. The CDR3 covers 18 residues. Germline values: CDR1 LGHNA, CDR2 YNFKEQ. The CDR3 coding sequence is TGTGCCAGCAGCCAGGAAAAAATAGCGGGGGCGGGCACAGATACGCAGTATTTT. It yields the protein CASSQEKIAGAGTDTQYF.

The chain combines TRBV6-5 with TRBJ2-3; D not certain. V was pared by 0 bases and J by 2 bases, with 9 bases between. The CDR3 covers 15 residues. Looked up from germline, CDR1 is MNHEY and CDR2 is SVGAGI. CDR3 residues: CASSYSSGSTDTQYF. The CDR3 DNA reads TGTGCCAGCAGTTACTCTTCCGGGTCCACAGATACGCAGTATTTT.

The chain couples TRBV14 to TRBJ2-5, with 8 bases matching TRBD1. The trim removed 4 bases at V and 5 bases at J, leaving 6 bases unmatched. The CDR3 is 14 residues long. The germline V gene has CDR1 SGHDN and CDR2 FVKESK. The CDR3 spells CASSLRTGRETQYF. CDR3 sequence (DNA): TGTGCCAGCAGCCTAAGGACAGGGCGGGAGACCCAGTACTTC.

V and J are TRBV15 and TRBJ1-5, with D perhaps TRBD1 (5 bases). This CDR3 spans 17 amino acids. Germline V gives CDR1 LNHNV, CDR2 YYDKDF (reference sequence). Trimming removed 6 bases at V and 0 bases at J, with 18 bases between. CDR3 loop: CATSFLRGGDSNQPQHF. The CDR3 coding sequence is TGTGCCACCAGTTTCCTCCGCGGGGGTGATAGCAATCAGCCCCAGCATTTT.

The V call is TRBV7-9, the J call TRBJ1-3; TRBD1 matches at 8 bases. The CDR3 is made up of 15 amino acids. Germline trimming cut 5 bases from V and 0 bases from J; bases unmatched to any gene: 3. Germline lookup yields CDR1 SEHNR and CDR2 FQNEAQ (reference sequence). The CDR3: CASSRDRYSGNTIYF. The DNA of the CDR3 is TGTGCCAGCAGCCGGGACAGGTACTCTGGAAACACCATATATTTT. Combining the CDR3 with reference TRBV7-9 and TRBJ1-3 gives the whole variable domain DTGVSQNPRHKITKRGQNVTFRCDPISEHNRLYWYRQTLGQGPEFLTYFQNEAQLEKSRLLSDRFSAERPKGSFSTLEIQRTEQGDSAMYLCASSRDRYSGNTIYFGEGSWLTVV.

J is TRBJ2-7 and V is TRBV4-1, with 10 bases that match TRBD2. With 4 bases clipped from V and 3 bases from J, the junction kept 3 bases outside the gene matches. Looked up from germline, CDR1 is MGHRA and CDR2 is YSYEKL. This CDR3 is built from 14 residues. The CDR3 DNA reads as TGCGCCAGCAGCCGAGAGCGGGGGGGCTACGAGCAGTACTTC. It codes for CASSRERGGYEQYF.

This rearrangement joins TRBV7-2 to TRBJ2-5, with 12 nucleotides matching TRBD2. V shed 4 bases, J shed 1 base, and the junction held 1 base outside the gene matches. CDR1 and CDR2 (germline): SGHTA, FQGNSA. The CDR3 totals 15 residues. In nucleotides, the CDR3 is TGTGCCAGCAGCTGGGGACTAGCGGGCCAAGAGACCCAGTACTTC. Its protein is CASSWGLAGQETQYF.

V and J are TRBV28 and TRBJ2-3; 7 nucleotides match TRBD2. This CDR3 comprises 15 residues. J lost 2 bases, V lost 3 bases, and 5 bases had no gene match. CDR1 is MDHEN and CDR2 is SYDVKM in the germline V gene. For the CDR3, the DNA is TGTGCCAGCAGTTTTCAGCGGGGTAACACAGATACGCAGTATTTT. This encodes CASSFQRGNTDTQYF.

The chain couples TRBV19 to TRBJ1-2, with 9 bases that match TRBD1. The CDR3 extends over 15 amino acids. With 8 bases clipped from V and 4 bases from J, the junction kept 11 bases outside the gene matches. Germline lookup yields CDR1 LNHDA and CDR2 SQIVND (reference sequence). DNA of the CDR3: TGTGCCAGTGGACCACAGGGGGCGCTTGGCTATGGCTACACCTTC. This codes for CASGPQGALGYGYTF.

V and J are TRBV11-2 and TRBJ1-4; 7 bases agree with TRBD1. CDR1 and CDR2 from the germline V gene are SGHAT and FQNNGV. The CDR3 covers 17 residues. The ends lost 4 bases at V and 2 bases at J; junction bases unmatched: 10. The CDR3 DNA follows: TGTGCCAGCAGCTCCCCCTTAGGGGGCCAGACTAATGAAAAACTGTTTTTT. Its translation: CASSSPLGGQTNEKLFF.

V and J are TRBV7-2 and TRBJ1-5; no clear D gene. V was pared by 6 bases and J by 11 bases, with 20 bases between. This CDR3 has 14 residues. Germline V gene lookup returns CDR1 SGHTA and CDR2 FQGNSA. The CDR3, as DNA: TGTGCCAGCAGTCCCTCGCGGGTTATCGGGACCCAGCATTTT. It is translated as CASSPSRVIGTQHF.

Here the CDR3 reads CASSPQGPFHTDTQYF. CDR3 bases: TGCGCCAGCAGCCCACAGGGGCCTTTCCACACAGATACGCAGTATTTT. The chain links TRBV4-1 to TRBJ2-3, with 7 bases that match TRBD1. Germline CDR1 reads MGHRA; CDR2 reads YSYEKL. The V segment lost 4 bases and the J segment 2 bases; nucleotides outside the gene matches: 9. The CDR3 consists of 16 residues.

This chain uses TRBV9 with TRBJ2-1; 8 bases fit TRBD1. Germline CDR1 SGDLS, CDR2 YYNGEE. The ends lost 4 bases at V and 8 bases at J; junction bases unmatched: 5. The CDR3 spans 13 residues. The CDR3: CASSSGQGDEQFF. In nucleotides, the CDR3 is TGTGCCAGCAGCTCCGGACAGGGCGATGAGCAGTTCTTC.